This T cell receptor beta chain was found in a study of vaccination and CD4 T cells after COVID-19. This CDR3 is 15 amino acids long. Per the germline V gene, CDR1 is MNHEY and CDR2 is SVGAGI. The Oncomine TCR Beta short-read assay sequenced DNA from cultured CD4+ T cells. In TCRdb, the PCR reads were re-called with MiXCR into one record per CDR3 protein. The sample yields under 20,000 distinct CDR3 sequences, about 46% seen once. The sample's treatment: roughly 10-day PBMC culture with coronavirus spike peptide pools or control peptides (ViraFEST assay). This clonotype was observed a handful of times. The antigen is unknown. Germline and junction disagree at one end, which may indicate a read error.

The specimen comprised CD4+ T cells from blood, cultured in vitro, sampled after SARS-CoV-2 vaccination. This chain uses TRBV6-5 with TRBJ2-3; D remains unclear. The sequence derives from a human donor who had recovered from COVID-19. This chain's CDR3 is CASSYLQASTDTQYF. The CDR3 DNA sequence: TGTGCCAGCAGCTACTTGCAGGCGAGCACAGATACGCAGTATTTT.